This T cell receptor beta chain is drawn from a study of blood T cell repertoires in COVID-19 (dated by TCRdb to the early 2020s). With respect to the entire study: The collaborator samples originated in the United States, Italy and Spain and spanned the acute and convalescent phases of COVID-19. The prospective study material was composed of cDNA or gDNA derived from T cells, B-cell-depleted T cells, or PBMCs. Where HLA class I and class II types were available, the types were taken from metadata supplied by the sample provider, not from assay-based typing. A de-identified subject ID, COVID-19 status, age in years and sex were almost always included in the sample metadata. The repertoires were released in a freely available public database intended as a resource for research on the immune response to SARS-CoV-2. Samples came from the ongoing ImmuneRACE study (first 160 participants) plus 1,254 subjects from 6 global collaborators. Subjects who had been exposed to COVID-19, were actively infected with it, or had recovered from it provided the deeply sampled blood TCRbeta repertoires that made up the dataset. Summary of the overall study and its limitations: The quantity of clinical and demographic metadata differed by source and by participant and was supplied without curation.

In the prospective study, participants were roughly 18 to 90 years old, resided in approximately 25 geographic areas of the United States, and were enrolled through a virtual design. In the prospective study, cohorts were assigned on the basis of participant-reported clinical history obtained from a screening survey and a study questionnaire. Exposed participants had been in contact with someone with a PCR-confirmed or clinician-diagnosed COVID-19 case within 2 weeks of study entry. Each participant in the prospective study had whole blood, serum and a nasopharyngeal or oropharyngeal swab collected by mobile phlebotomists. Additional blood draws and questionnaires over an approximately 2-month period could optionally be provided by prospective study participants. Blood samples from the prospective study were shipped frozen or at room temperature prior to DNA extraction. Comment on this clone: Its antigen is not yet known. No much larger clone exists at a distance of one base, and base qualities are not known.

The CDR3 measures 16 amino acids from cysteine to phenylalanine. This entry keeps only the CDR3 DNA: 48 bases, framed from base 1. The germline V gene supplies CDR1 SGHRS and CDR2 YFSETQ. The junction carries 14 bases between V and J, which are trimmed by 0 bases and 7 bases respectively. The immunoSEQ Assay, a bias-controlled multiplex PCR, was used to amplify TCRbeta CDR3 regions from genomic DNA. In the authors' own workflow: Within the assay, amplification of reference gene primers was used to estimate how many nucleated cells each sample contained. Sequence reads were collapsed and filtered to measure the absolute abundance of every unique TCRbeta CDR3 rearrangement. Productive Simpson clonality was computed per sample as the square root of Simpson's diversity index over productive rearrangements. The table was pulled from immuneACCESS by TCRdb, which kept in-frame rearrangements only. Such tables lose some clones; where checked, under half of the loss comes from unresolved V genes, and the rest has no known cause. V, J and clone size derive from that table, while D and trimming were established from the DNA sequence. Counted in this sample were some 320,000 clones; around nine tenths of them appeared once. The top ten clonotypes cover less than 4% of the sample.

The sample comprised PBMCs or T cells enriched from blood (not recorded which). The chain is made from TRBV5-1 and TRBJ1-6; the D gene is possibly TRBD1, with 6 bases matching. The receptor comes from a woman aged 25 to 39 who had been exposed to COVID-19. Here is the DNA: TGCGCCAGCAGCTTGGGAGCGGGGGGCATAAATTCACCCCTCCACTTT. The translation is CASSLGAGGINSPLHF.